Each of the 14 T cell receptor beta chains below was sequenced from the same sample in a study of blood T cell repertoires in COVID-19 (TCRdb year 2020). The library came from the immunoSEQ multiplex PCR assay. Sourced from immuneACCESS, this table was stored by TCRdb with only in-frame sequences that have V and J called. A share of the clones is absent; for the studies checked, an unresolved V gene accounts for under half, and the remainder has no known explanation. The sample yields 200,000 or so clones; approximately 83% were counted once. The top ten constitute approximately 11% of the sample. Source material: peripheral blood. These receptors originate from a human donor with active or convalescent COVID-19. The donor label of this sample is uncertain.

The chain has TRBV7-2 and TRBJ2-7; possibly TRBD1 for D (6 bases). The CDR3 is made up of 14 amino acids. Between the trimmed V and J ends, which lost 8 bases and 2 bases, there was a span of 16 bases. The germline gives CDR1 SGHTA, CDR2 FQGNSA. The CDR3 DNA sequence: TGTGCCAGCGCCCCGGGACACGGAACCTACGAGCAGTACTTC. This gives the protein CASAPGHGTYEQYF.

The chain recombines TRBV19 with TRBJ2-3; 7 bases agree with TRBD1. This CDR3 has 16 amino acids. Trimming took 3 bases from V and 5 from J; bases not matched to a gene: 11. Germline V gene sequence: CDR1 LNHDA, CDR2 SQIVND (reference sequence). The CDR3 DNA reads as TGTGCCAGTAGTATCGTCGCTAGGGGGCAACAAGATACGCAGTATTTT. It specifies CASSIVARGQQDTQYF.

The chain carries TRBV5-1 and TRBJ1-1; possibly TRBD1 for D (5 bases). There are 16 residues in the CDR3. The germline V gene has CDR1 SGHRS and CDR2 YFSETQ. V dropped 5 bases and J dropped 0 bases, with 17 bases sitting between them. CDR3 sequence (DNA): TGCGCCAGCAGGGAACGGCCAGGGAGGATGAACACTGAAGCTTTCTTT. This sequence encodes CASRERPGRMNTEAFF.

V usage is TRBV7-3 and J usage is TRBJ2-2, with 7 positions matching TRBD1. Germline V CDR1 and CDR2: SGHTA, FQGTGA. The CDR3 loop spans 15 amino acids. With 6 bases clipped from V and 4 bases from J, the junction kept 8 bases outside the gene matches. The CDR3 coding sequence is TGTGCCAGCAGACCTGACAGGGCGGCCACCGGGGAGCTGTTTTTT. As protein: CASRPDRAATGELFF.

In nucleotides, the CDR3 is TGTGCCAGCAGTTGGCGGACACAAGGGGGCTACACCTTC. Its protein is CASSWRTQGGYTF. The gene calls are TRBV28 and TRBJ1-2, with D maybe TRBD1 (5 bases). CDR3 length: 13 residues. Germline V gene lookup returns CDR1 MDHEN and CDR2 SYDVKM. Trimming took off 4 bases at V and 8 bases at J, with 14 bases between the two ends.

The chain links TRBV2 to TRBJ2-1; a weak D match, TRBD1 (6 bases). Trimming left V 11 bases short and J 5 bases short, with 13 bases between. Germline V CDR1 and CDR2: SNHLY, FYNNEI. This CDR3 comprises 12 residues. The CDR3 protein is CAQGTLDNEQFF. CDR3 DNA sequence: TGTGCCCAAGGGACATTAGACAATGAGCAGTTCTTC.

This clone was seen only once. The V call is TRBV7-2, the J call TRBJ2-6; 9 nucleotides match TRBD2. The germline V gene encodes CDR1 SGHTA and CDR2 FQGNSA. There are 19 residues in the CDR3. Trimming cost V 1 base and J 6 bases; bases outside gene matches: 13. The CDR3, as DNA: TGTGCCAGCAGCTTAGAGGGACTCGCGGGGGGGCCTGCGGCCAACGTCCTGACTTTC. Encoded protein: CASSLEGLAGGPAANVLTF.

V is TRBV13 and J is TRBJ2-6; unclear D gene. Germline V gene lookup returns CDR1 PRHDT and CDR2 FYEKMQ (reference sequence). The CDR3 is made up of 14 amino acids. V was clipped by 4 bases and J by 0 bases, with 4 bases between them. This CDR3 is CASSYRSGANVLTF. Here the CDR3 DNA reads TGTGCCAGCAGCTATCGCTCTGGGGCCAACGTCCTGACTTTC.

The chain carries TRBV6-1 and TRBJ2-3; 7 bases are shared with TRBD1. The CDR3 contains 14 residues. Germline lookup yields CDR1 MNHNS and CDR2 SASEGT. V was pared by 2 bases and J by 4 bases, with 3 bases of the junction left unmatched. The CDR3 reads CASSERGGPDTQYF. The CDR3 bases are TGTGCCAGCAGTGAACGAGGGGGCCCAGATACGCAGTATTTT.

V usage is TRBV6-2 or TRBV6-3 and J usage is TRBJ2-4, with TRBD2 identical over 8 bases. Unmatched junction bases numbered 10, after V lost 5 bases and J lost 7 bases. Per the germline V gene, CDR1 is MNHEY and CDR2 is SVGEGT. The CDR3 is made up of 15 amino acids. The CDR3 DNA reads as TGTGCCAGCAGTGACCGGGGGGGGGCGAGTAACATTCAGTACTTC. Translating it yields CASSDRGGASNIQYF.

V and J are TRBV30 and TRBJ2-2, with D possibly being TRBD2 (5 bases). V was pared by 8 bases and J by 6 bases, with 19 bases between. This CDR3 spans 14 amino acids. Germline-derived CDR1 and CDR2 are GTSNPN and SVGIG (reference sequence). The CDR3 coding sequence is TGTGCCCGACGATCGGTGGTCGGGGCCGGGGAGCTGTTTTTT. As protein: CARRSVVGAGELFF.

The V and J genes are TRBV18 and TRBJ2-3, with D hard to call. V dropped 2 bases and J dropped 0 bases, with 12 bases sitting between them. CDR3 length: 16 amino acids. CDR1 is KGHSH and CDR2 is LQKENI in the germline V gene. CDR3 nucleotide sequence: TGTGCCAGCTCACCAAAGGCGGAATCTAGCACAGATACGCAGTATTTT. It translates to CASSPKAESSTDTQYF.

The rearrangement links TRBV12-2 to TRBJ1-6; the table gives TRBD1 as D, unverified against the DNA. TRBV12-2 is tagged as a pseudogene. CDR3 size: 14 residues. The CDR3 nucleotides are TGTGCAAGTCGCTTAGGGGCAGGAAATTCACCCCTCCACTTT. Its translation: CASRLGAGNSPLHF.

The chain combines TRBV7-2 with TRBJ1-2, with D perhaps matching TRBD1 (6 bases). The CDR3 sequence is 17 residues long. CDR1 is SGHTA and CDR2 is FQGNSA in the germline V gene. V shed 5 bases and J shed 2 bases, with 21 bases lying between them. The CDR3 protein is CASSGDGGGWGNYGYTF. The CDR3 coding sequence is TGTGCCAGCAGCGGCGATGGGGGCGGGTGGGGAAACTATGGCTACACCTTC. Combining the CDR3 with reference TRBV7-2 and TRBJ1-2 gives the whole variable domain GAGVSQSPSNKVTEKGKDVELRCDPISGHTALYWYRQSLGQGLEFLIYFQGNSAPDKSGLPSDRFSAERTGGSVSTLTIQRTQQEDSAVYLCASSGDGGGWGNYGYTFGSGTRLTVV.